The clone carrying this T cell receptor (beta chain) has at least ten counts. These data come from a study of metastatic and nonmetastatic thyroid tumors. The CDR3 length is 15 residues. Trimming at V came to 2 bases and at J to 1 base, leaving 4 bases not matched to a gene. Germline assignment: CDR1 LGHDT and CDR2 YNNKEL (reference sequence). Thyroid surgery was preceded by no treatment in any patient. TCRdb reanalyzed the PCR reads via MiXCR. The table has tens of thousands of clones, about 25% seen once. Material for sequencing was blood. This receptor was obtained from a female donor with papillary thyroid cancer or a benign thyroid nodule (not recorded which). Some clones in this sample may be carry-over from other donors' samples. The chain couples TRBV3-1 to TRBJ1-1, with 7 positions matching TRBD1. CDR3 in DNA: TGTGCCAGCAGCCAAACAGGGGCCGGGAACACTGAAGCTTTCTTT. Amino acid sequence: CASSQTGAGNTEAFF.